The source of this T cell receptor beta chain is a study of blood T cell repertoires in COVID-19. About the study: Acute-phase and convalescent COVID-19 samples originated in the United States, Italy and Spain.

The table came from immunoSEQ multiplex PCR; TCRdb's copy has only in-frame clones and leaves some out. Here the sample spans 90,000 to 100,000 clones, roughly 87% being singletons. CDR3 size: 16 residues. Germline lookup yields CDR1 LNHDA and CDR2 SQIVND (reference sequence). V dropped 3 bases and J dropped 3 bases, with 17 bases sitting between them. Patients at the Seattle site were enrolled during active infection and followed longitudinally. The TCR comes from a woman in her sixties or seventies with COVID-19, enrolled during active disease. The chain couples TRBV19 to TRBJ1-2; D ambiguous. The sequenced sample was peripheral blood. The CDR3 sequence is CASSIPAQATYYGYTF. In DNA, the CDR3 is TGTGCCAGTAGTATTCCGGCCCAGGCAACGTACTATGGCTACACCTTC.